These 6 T cell receptor beta chains share one sample of origin, sequenced in a study of PD-L1 blockade in urothelial cancer. Indicated time point: peripheral blood 6 weeks after treatment start. Profiled with immunoSEQ multiplex PCR; TCRdb holds only in-frame clones, not every one. The sample carries around 53,000 clones, under 85% recorded once. This sample comprised PBMCs, obtained around atezolizumab (anti-PD-L1) treatment. The receptors shown here come from a man over 45 with urothelial cancer.

The gene calls are TRBV19 and TRBJ2-1, with 8 bases matching TRBD1. V lost 8 bases to trimming and J lost 0 bases; unmatched junction nucleotides: 6. Germline CDR1 is LNHDA and CDR2 is SQIVND (reference sequence). The CDR3 has 15 residues. The CDR3 here is CASGATGGSYNEQFF. CDR3 DNA: TGTGCCAGTGGGGCAACAGGGGGCTCCTACAATGAGCAGTTCTTC.

V usage is TRBV6-1 and J usage is TRBJ1-2; D ambiguous. CDR3 length equals 10 residues. With 6 bases removed from V and 6 bases from J, the gap between germline ends came to 5 bases. The V gene's germline CDR1 is MNHNS and CDR2 SASEGT. The CDR3 DNA reads TGTGCCAGCAGCTTAGATGGCTACACCTTC. This gives the protein CASSLDGYTF.

The chain is built from TRBV7-9 and TRBJ2-7; D is unclear. Germline V gene sequence: CDR1 SEHNR, CDR2 FQNEAQ (reference sequence). The CDR3 has 14 amino acids. Deletions cut 1 base from V and 5 bases from J, with 12 bases between. CDR3 DNA: TGTGCCAGCAGCTTAGTGGCAGTTCCCCACGAGCAGTACTTC. Its protein is CASSLVAVPHEQYF.

The V and J genes are TRBV29-1 and TRBJ2-7; 10 nucleotides agree with TRBD1. With V trimmed by 4 bases and J by 6 bases, 3 bases remained unmatched. The CDR3 length is 12 residues. Germline V gene lookup returns CDR1 SQVTM and CDR2 ANQGSEA. The CDR3 bases are TGCAGCGTTGGGCGACAGGGGGCCGAGCAGTACTTC. This gives the protein CSVGRQGAEQYF.

The chain is built from TRBV7-2 and TRBJ2-7; TRBD1 aligns across 11 bases. The CDR3 consists of 14 residues. V lost 5 bases to trimming and J lost 6 bases; unmatched junction nucleotides: 6. Germline V gene data show CDR1 as SGHTA and CDR2 as FQGNSA. In DNA form, the CDR3 reads TGTGCCAGCAGCCCGTGGACAGGGGGCGGCGAGCAGTACTTC. Amino acid sequence: CASSPWTGGGEQYF.

V is TRBV27 and J is TRBJ1-4, with 8 bases lining up with TRBD1. With 3 bases clipped from V and 3 bases from J, the junction kept 6 bases outside the gene matches. The CDR3 runs 16 residues. CDR1 is MNHEY, CDR2 SMNVEV, per germline (reference sequence). The CDR3 loop is CASSLGRTGSNEKLFF. The CDR3 region has the DNA TGTGCCAGCAGTTTGGGCCGGACAGGGTCTAATGAAAAACTGTTTTTT.